The 32 T cell receptor beta chains presented below share a single source sample, sequenced in a study of shared clonotypes between healthy human individuals. The table came from immunoSEQ multiplex PCR; TCRdb's copy has only in-frame clones and leaves some out. The repertoire includes 1,500,000 or so clones, roughly 97% of them detected once, and about 1.2% sits in the top ten. Specimen: naive CD4+ T cells sorted from blood. Subset meaning: CD45RA+ positively selected. Receptor source: a man aged 30-40 years in good health.

The chain links TRBV7-9 to TRBJ1-1; no firm D call. This CDR3 contains 13 residues. The germline V gene encodes CDR1 SEHNR and CDR2 FQNEAQ (reference sequence). V gave up 5 bases and J gave up 0 bases, with 7 bases separating them. The CDR3 region is CASSEDLNTEAFF. The CDR3 DNA reads as TGTGCCAGCAGCGAAGATCTGAACACTGAAGCTTTCTTT.

This rearrangement joins TRBV5-1 to TRBJ2-3, with 7 bases lining up with TRBD2. The J segment lost 1 base and the V segment lost 6 bases, leaving 5 bases of the junction unmatched. This CDR3 is 14 amino acids long. Germline V gene data show CDR1 as SGHRS and CDR2 as YFSETQ. The CDR3 region is CASNRAGGTDTQYF. DNA of the CDR3: TGCGCCAGCAATAGGGCGGGAGGCACAGATACGCAGTATTTT.

CDR3 residues: CASSPQRGAGELFF. The DNA for the CDR3 is TGTGCCAGCTCACCGCAGCGGGGGGCCGGGGAGCTGTTTTTT. The chain links TRBV18 to TRBJ2-2; TRBD2 agrees at 9 bases. The CDR3 extends over 14 amino acids. J gave up 6 bases and V 3 bases, and 2 bases lay outside the gene matches. Germline values: CDR1 KGHSH, CDR2 LQKENI. Full variable domain (remainder filled in from reference TRBV18 and TRBJ2-2): NAGVMQNPRHLVRRRGQEARLRCSPMKGHSHVYWYRQLPEEGLKFMVYLQKENIIDESGMPKERFSAEFPKEGPSILRIQQVVRGDSAAYFCASSPQRGAGELFFGEGSRLTVL.

The CDR3 nucleotides read TGTGCCAGCAGCGCCGGGACAGGGGCCACAGATACGCAGTATTTT. Translated, it gives CASSAGTGATDTQYF. The J gene is TRBJ2-3, the V gene TRBV6-6, with 10 nucleotides matching TRBD1. Germline CDR1 MNHNY, CDR2 SVGAGI (reference sequence). V trimming: 6 bases; J trimming: 2 bases; junction bases outside the gene matches: 5. The CDR3 spans 15 residues.

The V call is TRBV27, the J call TRBJ1-5, with 7 nucleotides matching TRBD1. The germline V gene encodes CDR1 MNHEY and CDR2 SMNVEV (reference sequence). The ends lost 4 bases at V and 5 bases at J; junction bases unmatched: 8. The CDR3 totals 15 residues. Here the CDR3 reads CASSSRTGRYQPQHF. In DNA, the CDR3 is TGTGCCAGCAGTTCCCGGACAGGAAGATATCAGCCCCAGCATTTT.

This chain connects TRBV7-3 to TRBJ2-1; 9 bases line up with TRBD2. Per the germline V gene, CDR1 is SGHTA and CDR2 is FQGTGA. The CDR3 length is 15 residues. J lost 4 bases, V lost 1 base, and 2 bases had no gene match. The CDR3 coding sequence is TGTGCCAGCAGCTTAAATAGCGGGAGTTACAATGAGCAGTTCTTC. It codes for CASSLNSGSYNEQFF.

This sequence joins TRBV27 and TRBJ1-5; the D is unclear. Per the germline V gene, CDR1 is MNHEY and CDR2 is SMNVEV (reference sequence). CDR3 length: 15 residues. The ends were cut back, 3 bases at V and 6 bases at J, with 15 bases in the middle. CDR3 protein: CASSLDGSRSQPQHF. As DNA, the CDR3 is TGTGCCAGCAGTTTGGACGGGTCGAGGAGTCAGCCCCAGCATTTT.

The chain combines TRBV28 with TRBJ2-3; D tentatively fits TRBD1 or TRBD2 (5 bases each). Trimming took 6 bases from V and 8 from J, leaving 27 bases between them. Germline V gene sequence: CDR1 MDHEN, CDR2 SYDVKM. The CDR3 consists of 17 residues. Written as DNA, the CDR3 is TGTGCCAGCAGCTCCGGTACCGGGACCAACGTGTTTGGTACGCAGTATTTT. Translated, it gives CASSSGTGTNVFGTQYF.

This clone was seen only once. J is TRBJ2-1 and V is TRBV6-5; the match to TRBD2 covers 9 bases. V was clipped by 2 bases and J by 9 bases; unmatched bases: 11. This CDR3 has 16 residues. Germline CDR1 and CDR2: MNHEY and SVGAGI. The CDR3 DNA follows: TGTGCCAGCAGTTACCGAACCGGGACTAGCCTCCGTGAGCAGTTCTTC. It encodes CASSYRTGTSLREQFF.

Written as DNA, the CDR3 is TGCGCCAGCAGCTTGGAGGCAGCCTCCTATGGCTACACCTTC. Encoded protein: CASSLEAASYGYTF. This sequence joins TRBV5-1 and TRBJ1-2; D is ambiguous. Per germline, CDR1 SGHRS and CDR2 YFSETQ. V was clipped by 0 bases and J by 4 bases, with 10 bases between them. CDR3 length: 14 amino acids.

This chain links TRBV20-1 with TRBJ2-7; D not certain. In germline, CDR1 is DFQATT, CDR2 SNEGSKA (reference sequence). V lost 8 bases and J 6 bases, leaving 11 bases between the germline ends. CDR3 length equals 10 residues. In DNA form, the CDR3 reads TGCAGTCCGAGGCGGCCCGAGCAGTACTTC. The encoded protein is CSPRRPEQYF.

The genes are TRBV29-1 and TRBJ2-2; no definite D call. Germline V CDR1 and CDR2: SQVTM, ANQGSEA. Trimming left V 4 bases short and J 7 bases short, with 10 bases between. This CDR3 is 12 amino acids long. In DNA, the CDR3 is TGCAGCGTTGGGTTCGGTGGCGGGGAGCTGTTTTTT. Translating gives CSVGFGGGELFF.

The chain is built from TRBV9 and TRBJ1-4; unclear D gene. The CDR3 loop spans 13 amino acids. V was pared by 5 bases and J by 0 bases, with 5 bases between. Germline V CDR1 and CDR2: SGDLS, YYNGEE. CDR3 protein: CASSAATNEKLFF. DNA of the CDR3: TGTGCCAGCAGTGCTGCAACTAATGAAAAACTGTTTTTT.

V gene TRBV28 combines with J gene TRBJ2-1; D is perhaps TRBD1 or TRBD2 (5 bases each). The CDR3 is 16 amino acids. Germline V gene lookup returns CDR1 MDHEN and CDR2 SYDVKM. The V end lost 7 bases, the J end lost 0 bases, and 16 bases lay between the germline ends. The CDR3: CASTQTPGSSYNEQFF. DNA of the CDR3: TGTGCCAGCACACAAACCCCAGGGAGCTCCTACAATGAGCAGTTCTTC.

In DNA, the CDR3 is TGTGCCAGCAGCGAGGGGGGAATAAGACGGAGCACAGATACGCAGTATTTT. Protein sequence: CASSEGGIRRSTDTQYF. The rearrangement links TRBV5-4 to TRBJ2-3; D may be TRBD1 or TRBD2 (6 bases each). The length of the CDR3 is 17 residues. Germline V lookup: CDR1 SGHNT, CDR2 YYREEE (reference sequence). Trimming removed 4 bases from V and 0 bases from J, with 18 bases in between.

The chain employs TRBV15 and TRBJ2-2; 8 nucleotides align to TRBD1. Germline V gene lookup returns CDR1 LNHNV and CDR2 YYDKDF (reference sequence). Germline trimming cut 3 bases from V and 5 bases from J; bases unmatched to any gene: 5. The CDR3 consists of 15 residues. DNA of the CDR3: TGTGCCACCAGCAGGGGGACAGGTCGGACCGGGGAGCTGTTTTTT. Amino acids: CATSRGTGRTGELFF.

The rearrangement joins TRBV30 to TRBJ1-5; 7 bases align to TRBD1. With 5 bases clipped from V and 0 bases from J, the junction kept 1 base outside the gene matches. Germline V CDR1 and CDR2: GTSNPN, SVGIG (reference sequence). The CDR3 is 13 residues long. CDR3 in DNA: TGTGCCTGGGGACAGGATAGCAATCAGCCCCAGCATTTT. Translation gives CAWGQDSNQPQHF. Based on the CDR3 plus reference TRBV30 and TRBJ1-5, the full variable domain is SQTIHQWPATLVQPVGSPLSLECTVEGTSNPNLYWYRQAAGRGLQLLFYSVGIGQISSEVPQNLSASRPQDRQFILSSKKLLLSDSGFYLCAWGQDSNQPQHFGDGTRLSIL.

The chain links TRBV7-2 to TRBJ2-2; TRBD2 matches 13 bases. This CDR3 contains 17 residues. The junction had 9 bases not matched to a gene; V was cut back by 4 bases and J by 7 bases. Germline V gives CDR1 SGHTA, CDR2 FQGNSA. In DNA, the CDR3 is TGTGCCAGCAGCTCCCCCTCCGGACTAGCGGGAGTCGGGGAGCTGTTTTTT. As protein: CASSSPSGLAGVGELFF.

This sequence joins TRBV7-9 and TRBJ2-7; the D gene is possibly TRBD1 (5 bases). This CDR3 has 15 amino acids. Germline CDR1 reads SEHNR; CDR2 reads FQNEAQ (reference sequence). The ends were cut back, 6 bases at V and 0 bases at J, with 15 bases in the middle. As DNA, the CDR3 is TGTGCCAGCAGTCGAGACAGCATATTCTCCTACGAGCAGTACTTC. Protein product: CASSRDSIFSYEQYF.

This clone was observed once. The V call is TRBV28, the J call TRBJ1-1, with D unresolved. Trimming took 5 bases from V and 5 from J, leaving 6 bases between them. This CDR3 spans 11 amino acids. Germline values: CDR1 MDHEN, CDR2 SYDVKM. The CDR3 DNA is TGTGCCAGCAGTATCGCTACTGAAGCTTTCTTT. Translated: CASSIATEAFF.

The gene calls are TRBV27 and TRBJ2-7; TRBD2 aligns across 16 bases. Germline CDR1 is MNHEY and CDR2 is SMNVEV (reference sequence). The J segment lost 4 bases and the V segment lost 6 bases, leaving 6 bases of the junction unmatched. The length of the CDR3 is 16 residues. The DNA for the CDR3 is TGTGCCAGCAGGGGACTAGCGGGAGGGCCCGAGTACGAGCAGTACTTC. Encoded protein: CASRGLAGGPEYEQYF.

The table lists this clone with a count of one. This rearrangement joins TRBV19 to TRBJ1-5; D is possibly TRBD1 (5 bases). The V end was cut by 7 bases, the J end by 6 bases, with 13 bases between. Germline-derived CDR1 and CDR2 are LNHDA and SQIVND (reference sequence). This CDR3 has 13 amino acids. CDR3 in DNA: TGTGCCAGTAACACTCAGGGTTTTCAGCCCCAGCATTTT. This encodes CASNTQGFQPQHF.

This rearrangement joins TRBV10-3 to TRBJ2-7; tentative D call: TRBD1 (7 bases). Germline V gene lookup returns CDR1 ENHRY and CDR2 SYGVKD. V dropped 3 bases and J dropped 7 bases, with 16 bases sitting between them. This CDR3 is built from 14 residues. CDR3 bases: TGTGCCATCAGTGAAGGAGGGGGCGCGGGGGAGCAGTACTTC. Its translation: CAISEGGGAGEQYF.

This clone was counted once. V and J are TRBV5-8 and TRBJ1-1; no firm D call. Trimming pared 0 bases from V and 6 bases from J, leaving 12 bases between. CDR1 and CDR2 from the germline V gene are SGHTS and YDEGEE. The CDR3 spans 14 residues. The CDR3 reads CASSLDWGSPEAFF. The CDR3 DNA reads as TGTGCCAGCAGCTTGGATTGGGGATCCCCTGAAGCTTTCTTT.

The V gene is TRBV5-4, the J gene TRBJ2-1; unclear D gene. The V end lost 0 bases, the J end lost 10 bases, and 11 bases lay between the germline ends. Germline CDR1 SGHNT, CDR2 YYREEE (reference sequence). This CDR3 is 13 amino acids long. The CDR3 loop reads CASSLGDRIEQFF. For the CDR3, the DNA is TGTGCCAGCAGCTTGGGAGACCGAATCGAGCAGTTCTTC.

This chain joins TRBV7-9 and TRBJ2-5; D is uncertain. The CDR3 length is 14 residues. V shed 4 bases and J shed 1 base, with 10 bases lying between them. Germline V CDR1 and CDR2: SEHNR, FQNEAQ (reference sequence). The CDR3 DNA reads as TGTGCCAGCAGCTGGTCTAACTTCCAAGAGACCCAGTACTTC. Translation gives CASSWSNFQETQYF. The variable domain in full, completed from reference TRBV7-9 and TRBJ2-5, reads DTGVSQNPRHKITKRGQNVTFRCDPISEHNRLYWYRQTLGQGPEFLTYFQNEAQLEKSRLLSDRFSAERPKGSFSTLEIQRTEQGDSAMYLCASSWSNFQETQYFGPGTRLLVL.

This chain links TRBV28 with TRBJ2-5; D is possibly TRBD1 (6 bases). Per germline, CDR1 MDHEN and CDR2 SYDVKM. V was pared by 4 bases and J by 5 bases, with 11 bases between. The CDR3 is made up of 13 amino acids. The CDR3 region is CASSSGHRETQYF. The CDR3 DNA reads TGTGCCAGCAGTTCGGGACATAGGGAGACCCAGTACTTC. Combining the CDR3 with reference TRBV28 and TRBJ2-5 gives the whole variable domain DVKVTQSSRYLVKRTGEKVFLECVQDMDHENMFWYRQDPGLGLRLIYFSYDVKMKEKGDIPEGYSVSREKKERFSLILESASTNQTSMYLCASSSGHRETQYFGPGTRLLVL.

The chain links TRBV11-2 to TRBJ2-1, with 12 bases lining up with TRBD2. CDR3 length equals 17 residues. V dropped 5 bases and J dropped 2; count of bases not matched to a gene: 7. Germline V CDR1 and CDR2: SGHAT, FQNNGV. CDR3 loop: CASSPYLAGGPYNEQFF. The CDR3 bases are TGTGCCAGCAGCCCGTATCTAGCGGGAGGGCCCTACAATGAGCAGTTCTTC.

This sequence joins TRBV19 and TRBJ2-7, with 8 bases identical to TRBD1. CDR3 length equals 19 residues. V shed 6 bases, J shed 0 bases, and the junction held 19 bases outside the gene matches. Germline loops: CDR1 LNHDA, CDR2 SQIVND (reference sequence). CDR3 DNA sequence: TGTGCCAGTAGGGGGACAGGCCTCCCGTCAGCGGAAACCTCCTACGAGCAGTACTTC. Translated: CASRGTGLPSAETSYEQYF.

The chain employs TRBV6-4 and TRBJ1-1; D gene unclear. The CDR3 is made up of 13 amino acids. Trimming pared 6 bases from V and 1 base from J, leaving 9 bases between. CDR1 and CDR2 (germline): MRHNA, SNTAGT. CDR3 bases: TGTGCCAGCAGGCGGACGGGGAACACTGAAGCTTTCTTT. Translating gives CASRRTGNTEAFF.

The DNA of the CDR3 is TGTGCCTGCGGACAGGGTACCTACGAGCAGTACTTC. This sequence encodes CACGQGTYEQYF. The genes are TRBV6-5 and TRBJ2-7; 8 positions match TRBD1. CDR1 and CDR2 from the germline V gene are MNHEY and SVGAGI. The V segment lost 11 bases and the J segment 2 bases; nucleotides outside the gene matches: 5. This CDR3 is 12 amino acids long.

This chain uses TRBV14 with TRBJ2-1; TRBD2 agrees at 10 bases. Germline lookup yields CDR1 SGHDN and CDR2 FVKESK. J gave up 0 bases and V 0 bases, and 2 bases lay outside the gene matches. CDR3 length equals 17 residues. The CDR3 DNA sequence: TGTGCCAGCAGCCAAGAAGGACTAGCGGCCTCCTACAATGAGCAGTTCTTC. Protein sequence: CASSQEGLAASYNEQFF.